The 12 T cell receptor beta chains reported below all come from one sample, sequenced in a study of siplizumab effects on memory and regulatory T cells. Method: immunoSEQ multiplex PCR; TCRdb's copy keeps in-frame clones and lacks some. The sample records 85,000 to 95,000 clones, 94% being singletons. The sequencing input was non-Treg CD4+ T cells sorted from blood. The receptors originated from a human donor in good health.

The CDR3 nucleotides read TGTGCCAGCAGCTTGGGGAACTATGGCTACACCTTC. Encoded protein: CASSLGNYGYTF. The chain carries TRBV7-9 and TRBJ1-2; D gene ambiguous. The CDR3 sequence is 12 residues long. Germline V gives CDR1 SEHNR, CDR2 FQNEAQ (reference sequence). V dropped 3 bases and J dropped 2 bases, with 4 bases sitting between them.

This clone came up a few times. CDR3 residues: CASSWGTGSNQPQHF. The CDR3 coding sequence is TGCGCCAGCAGCTGGGGGACAGGGAGCAATCAGCCCCAGCATTTT. The chain recombines TRBV5-1 with TRBJ1-5; 9 nucleotides line up with TRBD1. J lost 1 base, V lost 3 bases, and 2 bases had no gene match. Germline assignment: CDR1 SGHRS and CDR2 YFSETQ. This CDR3 contains 15 residues.

The CDR3 DNA reads as TGCGCCAGCAGCTTTTCCGGGGGTGGGTACGAGCAGTACTTC. It yields the protein CASSFSGGGYEQYF. The chain carries TRBV5-1 and TRBJ2-7, with D possibly TRBD2 on 6 matching bases. The CDR3 is 14 residues long. Per germline, CDR1 SGHRS and CDR2 YFSETQ. Trimming left V 2 bases short and J 4 bases short, with 13 bases between. Based on the CDR3 plus reference TRBV5-1 and TRBJ2-7, the full variable domain is KAGVTQTPRYLIKTRGQQVTLSCSPISGHRSVSWYQQTPGQGLQFLFEYFSETQRNKGNFPGRFSGRQFSNSRSEMNVSTLELGDSALYLCASSFSGGGYEQYFGPGTRLTVT.

The rearrangement uses TRBV6-1 and TRBJ1-1; TRBD1 is a possible D gene (5 bases). The germline V gene encodes CDR1 MNHNS and CDR2 SASEGT. CDR3 length: 14 amino acids. V lost 8 bases and J 8 bases, leaving 21 bases between the germline ends. The CDR3 is CASQTGPMGREAFF. The CDR3 nucleotides are TGTGCCAGCCAGACGGGACCGATGGGTAGAGAAGCTTTCTTT.

This chain joins TRBV2 and TRBJ1-6; no definite D call. Germline-derived CDR1 and CDR2 are SNHLY and FYNNEI. The V and J ends lost 2 bases and 7 bases respectively, with 12 bases between them. The CDR3 runs 15 residues. The CDR3 sequence: CASSEPRVLNSPLHF. DNA for the CDR3: TGTGCCAGCAGTGAACCTAGGGTATTAAATTCACCCCTCCACTTT.

The V call is TRBV5-1, the J call TRBJ2-5, with a tentative D call TRBD1 (5 bases). V was cut by 4 bases and J by 4 bases, with 14 bases left in between. The germline V gene encodes CDR1 SGHRS and CDR2 YFSETQ. This CDR3 spans 14 amino acids. The CDR3 is CASSKQGVGETQYF. The CDR3 DNA sequence: TGCGCCAGCAGCAAGCAAGGGGTAGGAGAGACCCAGTACTTC.

The CDR3 sequence is CASSMRGAWRDGTDTQYF. CDR3 sequence (DNA): TGTGCCAGTAGTATGCGGGGAGCATGGCGTGATGGCACAGATACGCAGTATTTT. The chain has TRBV19 and TRBJ2-3, with D perhaps matching TRBD2 (6 bases). In germline, CDR1 is LNHDA, CDR2 SQIVND (reference sequence). There are 18 residues in the CDR3. V lost 3 bases, J lost 1 base, and 20 bases lay in between.

The rearrangement joins TRBV7-8 to TRBJ1-5; 10 nucleotides agree with TRBD1. CDR3 size: 19 residues. Germline CDR1 and CDR2: SGHVS and FQNEAQ. The V and J ends lost 5 bases and 0 bases, in that order; junction bases with no gene match: 13. CDR3 coding DNA: TGTGCCAGCAGCCCCCGCCGGGGGGGACAGGGGATTAGCAATCAGCCCCAGCATTTT. Its translation: CASSPRRGGQGISNQPQHF.

The J gene is TRBJ1-4, the V gene TRBV18; D gene unclear. The germline V gene encodes CDR1 KGHSH and CDR2 LQKENI. CDR3 length: 16 amino acids. The ends were cut back, 3 bases at V and 0 bases at J, with 11 bases in the middle. The CDR3 reads CASSPGRFATNEKLFF. Written as DNA, the CDR3 is TGTGCCAGCTCACCCGGACGGTTTGCAACTAATGAAAAACTGTTTTTT.

CDR3 nucleotide sequence: TGTGCCAGCAGCTTCTTCCAGGCGAGGGGCTACACCTTC. It translates to CASSFFQARGYTF. This chain links TRBV7-9 with TRBJ1-2; no clear D gene. The germline CDR1 and CDR2 sequences are SEHNR and FQNEAQ (reference sequence). The CDR3 runs to 13 residues. Deletions cut 3 bases from V and 8 bases from J, with 13 bases between.

The chain employs TRBV7-2 and TRBJ1-5; 7 bases are shared with TRBD1. V shed 5 bases and J 0 bases; nucleotides not matched to a gene: 4. The CDR3 length is 15 residues. The germline gives CDR1 SGHTA, CDR2 FQGNSA. In nucleotides, the CDR3 is TGTGCCAGCAGCCCACAGGGGTATAGCAATCAGCCCCAGCATTTT. Its protein product is CASSPQGYSNQPQHF.

Only one count was recorded for this clone. An end of the junction does not agree with germline; a read error may underlie this. J is TRBJ2-3 and V is TRBV7-7; the D gene is possibly TRBD2 (5 bases). Per germline, CDR1 SSHAT and CDR2 FNYEAQ (reference sequence). The CDR3 has 15 amino acids. CDR3 DNA sequence: TGTGCTAGCAGCTTGATTCTGGGAGGCACAGATACGCAGTATTTT. It specifies CASSLILGGTDTQYF.